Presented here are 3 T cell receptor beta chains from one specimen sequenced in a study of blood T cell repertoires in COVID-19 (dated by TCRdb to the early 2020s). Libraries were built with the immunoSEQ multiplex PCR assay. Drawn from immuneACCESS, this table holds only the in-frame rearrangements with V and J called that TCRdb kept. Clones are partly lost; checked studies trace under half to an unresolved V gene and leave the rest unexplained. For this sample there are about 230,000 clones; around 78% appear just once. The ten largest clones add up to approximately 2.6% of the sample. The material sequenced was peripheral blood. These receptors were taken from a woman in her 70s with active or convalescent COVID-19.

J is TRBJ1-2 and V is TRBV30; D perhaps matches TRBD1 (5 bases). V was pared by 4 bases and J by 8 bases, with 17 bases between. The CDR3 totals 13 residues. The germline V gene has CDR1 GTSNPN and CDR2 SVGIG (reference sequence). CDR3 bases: TGTGCCTGGACCCTAAAGCAGGGAAAAGGCTACACCTTC. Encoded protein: CAWTLKQGKGYTF.

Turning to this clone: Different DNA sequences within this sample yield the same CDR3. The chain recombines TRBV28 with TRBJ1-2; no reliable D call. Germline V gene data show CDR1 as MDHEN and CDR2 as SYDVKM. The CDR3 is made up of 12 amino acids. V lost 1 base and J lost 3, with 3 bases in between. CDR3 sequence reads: CASSLSDYGYTF. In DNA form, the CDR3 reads TGTGCCAGCAGTTTATCGGACTATGGCTACACCTTC.

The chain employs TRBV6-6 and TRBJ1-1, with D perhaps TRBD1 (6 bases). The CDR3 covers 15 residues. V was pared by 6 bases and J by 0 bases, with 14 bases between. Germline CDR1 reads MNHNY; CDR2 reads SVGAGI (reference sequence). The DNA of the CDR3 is TGTGCCAGCAGACGTCGGACAGACATGAACACTGAAGCTTTCTTT. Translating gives CASRRRTDMNTEAFF.